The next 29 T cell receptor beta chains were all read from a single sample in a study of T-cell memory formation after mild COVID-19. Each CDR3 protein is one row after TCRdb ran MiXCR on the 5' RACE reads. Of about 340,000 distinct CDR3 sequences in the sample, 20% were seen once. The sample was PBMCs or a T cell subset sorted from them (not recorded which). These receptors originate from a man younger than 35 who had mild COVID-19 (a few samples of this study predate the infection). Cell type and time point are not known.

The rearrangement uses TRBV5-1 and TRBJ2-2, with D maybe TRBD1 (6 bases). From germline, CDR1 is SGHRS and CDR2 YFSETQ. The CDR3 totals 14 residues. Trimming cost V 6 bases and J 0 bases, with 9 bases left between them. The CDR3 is CASKDRPNTGELFF. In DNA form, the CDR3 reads TGCGCCAGCAAAGACAGGCCGAACACCGGGGAGCTGTTTTTT. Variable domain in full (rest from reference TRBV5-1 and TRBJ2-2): KAGVTQTPRYLIKTRGQQVTLSCSPISGHRSVSWYQQTPGQGLQFLFEYFSETQRNKGNFPGRFSGRQFSNSRSEMNVSTLELGDSALYLCASKDRPNTGELFFGEGSRLTVL.

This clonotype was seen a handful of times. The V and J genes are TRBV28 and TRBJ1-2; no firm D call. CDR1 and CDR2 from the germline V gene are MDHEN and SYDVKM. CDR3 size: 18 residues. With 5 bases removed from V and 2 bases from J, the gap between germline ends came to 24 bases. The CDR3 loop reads CASSRVHPAAGQNYGYTF. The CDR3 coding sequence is TGTGCCAGCAGTCGCGTCCACCCAGCCGCCGGCCAGAACTATGGCTACACCTTC.

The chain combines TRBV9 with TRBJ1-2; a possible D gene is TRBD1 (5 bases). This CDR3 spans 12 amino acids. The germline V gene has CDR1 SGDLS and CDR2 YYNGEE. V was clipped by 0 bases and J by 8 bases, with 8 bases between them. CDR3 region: CASSVAGGGYTF. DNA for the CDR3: TGTGCCAGCAGCGTAGCCGGGGGAGGCTACACCTTC.

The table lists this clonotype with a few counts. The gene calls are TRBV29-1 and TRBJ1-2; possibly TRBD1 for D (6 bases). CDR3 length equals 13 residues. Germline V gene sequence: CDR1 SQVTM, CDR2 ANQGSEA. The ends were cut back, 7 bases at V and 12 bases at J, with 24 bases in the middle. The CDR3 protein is CSALDPGQGKNTF. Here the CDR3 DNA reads TGCAGCGCTCTAGACCCCGGCCAGGGGAAGAACACCTTC.

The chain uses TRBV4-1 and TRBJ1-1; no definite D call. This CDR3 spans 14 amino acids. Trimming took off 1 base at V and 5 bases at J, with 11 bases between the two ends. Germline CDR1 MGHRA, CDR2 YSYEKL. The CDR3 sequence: CASSQGVVRTEAFF. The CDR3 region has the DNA TGCGCCAGCAGCCAAGGGGTGGTGAGGACTGAAGCTTTCTTT.

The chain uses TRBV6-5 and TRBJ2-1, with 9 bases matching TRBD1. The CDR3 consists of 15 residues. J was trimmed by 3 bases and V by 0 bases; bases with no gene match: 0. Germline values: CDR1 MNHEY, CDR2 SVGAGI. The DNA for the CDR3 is TGTGCCAGCAGTTACTCGGGACAGGGCTACAATGAGCAGTTCTTC. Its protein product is CASSYSGQGYNEQFF.

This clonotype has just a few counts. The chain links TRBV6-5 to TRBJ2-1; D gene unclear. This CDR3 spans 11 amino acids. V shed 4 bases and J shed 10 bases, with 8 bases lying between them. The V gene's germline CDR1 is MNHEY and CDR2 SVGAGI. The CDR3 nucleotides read TGTGCCAGCAGTTCCAGTATGGAGCAGTTCTTC. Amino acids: CASSSSMEQFF.

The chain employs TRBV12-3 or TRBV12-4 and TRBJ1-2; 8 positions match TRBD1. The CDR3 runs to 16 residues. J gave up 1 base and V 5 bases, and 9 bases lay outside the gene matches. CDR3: CASSPRQGAGNYGYTF. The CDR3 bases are TGTGCCAGCAGTCCCAGGCAGGGGGCAGGTAACTATGGCTACACCTTC.

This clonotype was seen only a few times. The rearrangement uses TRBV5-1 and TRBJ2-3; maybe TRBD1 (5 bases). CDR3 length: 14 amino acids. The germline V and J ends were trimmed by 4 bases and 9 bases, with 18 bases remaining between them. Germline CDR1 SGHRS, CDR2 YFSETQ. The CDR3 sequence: CASSPPNQGQTQYF. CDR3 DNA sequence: TGCGCCAGCAGCCCACCAAATCAGGGTCAGACGCAGTATTTT.

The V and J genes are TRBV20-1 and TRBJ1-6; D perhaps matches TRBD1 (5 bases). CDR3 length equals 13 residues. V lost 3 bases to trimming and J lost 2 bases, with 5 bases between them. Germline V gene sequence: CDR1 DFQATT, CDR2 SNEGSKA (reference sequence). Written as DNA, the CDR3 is TGCAGTGCTAGCAGGGCCTATAATTCACCCCTCCACTTT. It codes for CSASRAYNSPLHF.

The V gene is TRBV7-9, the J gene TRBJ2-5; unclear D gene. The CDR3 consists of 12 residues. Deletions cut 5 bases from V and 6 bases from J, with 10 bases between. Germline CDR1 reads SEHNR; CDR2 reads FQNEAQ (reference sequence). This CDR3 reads CASSPTPQTQYF. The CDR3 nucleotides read TGTGCCAGCAGCCCGACACCCCAGACCCAGTACTTC. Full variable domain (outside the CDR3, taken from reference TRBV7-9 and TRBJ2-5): DTGVSQNPRHKITKRGQNVTFRCDPISEHNRLYWYRQTLGQGPEFLTYFQNEAQLEKSRLLSDRFSAERPKGSFSTLEIQRTEQGDSAMYLCASSPTPQTQYFGPGTRLLVL.

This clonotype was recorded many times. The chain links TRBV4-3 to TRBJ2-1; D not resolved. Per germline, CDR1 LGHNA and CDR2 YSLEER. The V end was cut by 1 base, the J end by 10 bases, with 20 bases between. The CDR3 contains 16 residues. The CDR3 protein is CASSQGPRADSGEQFF. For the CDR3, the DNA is TGCGCCAGCAGCCAAGGCCCCCGCGCAGACTCCGGGGAGCAGTTCTTC.

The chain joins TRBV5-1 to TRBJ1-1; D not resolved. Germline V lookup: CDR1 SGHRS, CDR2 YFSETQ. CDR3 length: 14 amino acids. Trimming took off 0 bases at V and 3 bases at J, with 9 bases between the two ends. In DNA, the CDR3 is TGCGCCAGCAGCTTGGCGGCCAGAGACACTGAAGCTTTCTTT. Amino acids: CASSLAARDTEAFF.

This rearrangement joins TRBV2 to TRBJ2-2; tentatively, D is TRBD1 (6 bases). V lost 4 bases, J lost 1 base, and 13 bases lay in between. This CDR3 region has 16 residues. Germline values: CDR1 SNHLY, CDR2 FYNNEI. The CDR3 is CASSVNGGLNTGELFF. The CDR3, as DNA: TGTGCCAGCAGTGTAAATGGGGGCCTGAACACCGGGGAGCTGTTTTTT.

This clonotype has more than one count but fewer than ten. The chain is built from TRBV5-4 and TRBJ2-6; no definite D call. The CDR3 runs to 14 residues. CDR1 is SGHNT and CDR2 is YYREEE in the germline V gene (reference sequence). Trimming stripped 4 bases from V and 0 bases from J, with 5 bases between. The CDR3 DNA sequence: TGTGCCAGCAGCCCCCGCTCTGGGGCCAACGTCCTGACTTTC. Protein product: CASSPRSGANVLTF.

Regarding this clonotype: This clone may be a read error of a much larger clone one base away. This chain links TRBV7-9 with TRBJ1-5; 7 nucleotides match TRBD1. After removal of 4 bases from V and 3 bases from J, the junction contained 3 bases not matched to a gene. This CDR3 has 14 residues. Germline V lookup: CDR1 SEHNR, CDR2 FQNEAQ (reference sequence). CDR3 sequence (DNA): TGTGCCAGCAGCTCGGGACAGACCAATCAGCCCCAGCATTTT. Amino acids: CASSSGQTNQPQHF. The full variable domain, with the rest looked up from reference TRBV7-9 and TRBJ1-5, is DTGVSQNPRHKITKRGQNVTFRCDPISEHNRLYWYRQTLGQGPEFLTYFQNEAQLEKSRLLSDRFSAERPKGSFSTLEIQRTEQGDSAMYLCASSSGQTNQPQHFGDGTRLSIL.

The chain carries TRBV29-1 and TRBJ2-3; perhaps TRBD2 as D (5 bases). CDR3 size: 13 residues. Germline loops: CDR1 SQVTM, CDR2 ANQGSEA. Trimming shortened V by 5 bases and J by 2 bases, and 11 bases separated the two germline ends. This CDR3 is CSVWERATDTQYF. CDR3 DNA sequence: TGCAGCGTTTGGGAGAGGGCCACAGATACGCAGTATTTT.

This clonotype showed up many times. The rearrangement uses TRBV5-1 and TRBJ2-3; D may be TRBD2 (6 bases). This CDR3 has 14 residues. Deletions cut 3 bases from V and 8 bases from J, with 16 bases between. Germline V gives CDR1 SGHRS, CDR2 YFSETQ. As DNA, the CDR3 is TGCGCCAGCAGCTCGGGACGGGGACTTGGTACGCAGTATTTT. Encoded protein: CASSSGRGLGTQYF.

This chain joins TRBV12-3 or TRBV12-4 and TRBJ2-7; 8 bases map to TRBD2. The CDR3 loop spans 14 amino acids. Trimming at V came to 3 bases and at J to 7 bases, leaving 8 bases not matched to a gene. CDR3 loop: CASSFRRGGDEQYF. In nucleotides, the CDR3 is TGTGCCAGCAGTTTTAGACGGGGGGGCGATGAGCAGTACTTC.

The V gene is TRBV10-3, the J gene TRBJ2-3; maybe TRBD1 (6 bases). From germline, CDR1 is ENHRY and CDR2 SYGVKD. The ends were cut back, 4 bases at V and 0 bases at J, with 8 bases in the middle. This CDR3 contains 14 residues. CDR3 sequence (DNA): TGTGCCATCAGTGGGGACATCAGCACAGATACGCAGTATTTT. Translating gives CAISGDISTDTQYF.

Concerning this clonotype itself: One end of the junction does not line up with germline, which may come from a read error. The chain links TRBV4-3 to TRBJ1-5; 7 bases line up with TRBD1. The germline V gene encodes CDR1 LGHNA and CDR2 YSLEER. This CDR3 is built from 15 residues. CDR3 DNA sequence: TGCGCCAGCAGCCATTACAGGGGTAGCAATCAGCACCAGCATTTT. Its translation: CASSHYRGSNQHQHF.

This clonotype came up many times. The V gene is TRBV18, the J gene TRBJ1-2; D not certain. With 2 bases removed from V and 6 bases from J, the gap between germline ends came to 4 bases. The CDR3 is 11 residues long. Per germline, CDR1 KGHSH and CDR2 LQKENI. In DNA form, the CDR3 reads TGTGCCAGCTCACCAGGGGATGGCTACACCTTC. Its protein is CASSPGDGYTF.

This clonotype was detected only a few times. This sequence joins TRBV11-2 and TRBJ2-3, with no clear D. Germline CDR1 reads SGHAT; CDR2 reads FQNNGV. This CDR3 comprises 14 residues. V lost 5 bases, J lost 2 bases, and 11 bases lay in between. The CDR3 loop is CASSPAASTDTQYF. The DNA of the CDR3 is TGTGCCAGCAGCCCAGCAGCCTCCACAGATACGCAGTATTTT.

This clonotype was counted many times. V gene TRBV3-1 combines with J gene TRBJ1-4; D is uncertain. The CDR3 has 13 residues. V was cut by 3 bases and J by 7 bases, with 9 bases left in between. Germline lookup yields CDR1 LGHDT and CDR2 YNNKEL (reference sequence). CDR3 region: CASSHLSGEKLFF. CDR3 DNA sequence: TGTGCCAGCAGCCACTTATCGGGTGAAAAACTGTTTTTT. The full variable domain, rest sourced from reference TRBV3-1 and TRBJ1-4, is DTAVSQTPKYLVTQMGNDKSIKCEQNLGHDTMYWYKQDSKKFLKIMFSYNNKELIINETVPNRFSPKSPDKAHLNLHINSLELGDSAVYFCASSHLSGEKLFFGSGTQLSVL.

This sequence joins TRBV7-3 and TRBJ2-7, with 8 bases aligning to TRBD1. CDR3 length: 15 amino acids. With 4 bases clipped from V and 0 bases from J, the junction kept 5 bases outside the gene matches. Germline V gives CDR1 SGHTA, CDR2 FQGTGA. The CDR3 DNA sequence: TGTGCCAGCAGCTCGGGACAGGCCTTCTCCTACGAGCAGTACTTC. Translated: CASSSGQAFSYEQYF.

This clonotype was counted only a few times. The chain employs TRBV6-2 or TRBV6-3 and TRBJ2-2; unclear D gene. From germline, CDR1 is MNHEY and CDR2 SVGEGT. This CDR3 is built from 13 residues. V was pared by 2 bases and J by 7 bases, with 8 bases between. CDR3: CASSYRDNGELFF. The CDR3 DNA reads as TGTGCCAGCAGTTACAGGGATAACGGGGAGCTGTTTTTT.

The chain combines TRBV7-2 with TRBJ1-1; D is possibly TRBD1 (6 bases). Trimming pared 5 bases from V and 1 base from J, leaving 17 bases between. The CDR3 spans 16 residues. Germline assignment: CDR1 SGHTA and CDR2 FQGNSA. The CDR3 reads CASSRRGGGSNTEAFF. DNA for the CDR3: TGTGCCAGCAGCCGGAGAGGTGGGGGCTCGAACACTGAAGCTTTCTTT.

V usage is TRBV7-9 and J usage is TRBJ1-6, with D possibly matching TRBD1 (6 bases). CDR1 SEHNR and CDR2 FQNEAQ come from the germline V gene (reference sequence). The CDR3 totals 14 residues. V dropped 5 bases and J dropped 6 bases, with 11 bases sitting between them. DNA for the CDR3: TGTGCCAGCAGCCTAGGACAGCTTAATTCACCCCTCCACTTT. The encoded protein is CASSLGQLNSPLHF.

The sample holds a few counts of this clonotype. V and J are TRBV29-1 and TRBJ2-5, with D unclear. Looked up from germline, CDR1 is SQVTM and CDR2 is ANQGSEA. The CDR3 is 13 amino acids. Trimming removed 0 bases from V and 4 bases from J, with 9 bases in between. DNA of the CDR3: TGCAGCGTTGAAGAGGTCTCCGTAGAGACCCAGTACTTC. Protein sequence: CSVEEVSVETQYF.